This record concerns one TCR beta chain sequence. This sample was taken from a study of blood T cell repertoires in COVID-19. As handled by the study authors: Reference gene primers were amplified, and this amplification served to estimate nucleated cell counts. Profiling relied on immunoSEQ multiplex PCR, and the TCRdb table lists in-frame clones only, not all of them. The V and J calls and the clone size are those of that table, but D and trimming were determined from the DNA. The table has about 44,000 clones, roughly 87% seen once. The sequence was collected from a woman aged 80 or over in a cohort sampled during active or convalescent COVID-19. The sample consisted of peripheral blood.

CDR3 residues: CAISDDRGRGAFF. CDR3 coding DNA: TGTGCCATCAGTGACGACAGGGGGCGGGGAGCTTTCTTT. The J gene is TRBJ1-1, the V gene TRBV10-3; 10 bases agree with TRBD1. CDR1 and CDR2 from the germline V gene are ENHRY and SYGVKD. V gave up 3 bases and J gave up 10 bases; unmatched junction bases: 5. The CDR3 contains 13 residues.